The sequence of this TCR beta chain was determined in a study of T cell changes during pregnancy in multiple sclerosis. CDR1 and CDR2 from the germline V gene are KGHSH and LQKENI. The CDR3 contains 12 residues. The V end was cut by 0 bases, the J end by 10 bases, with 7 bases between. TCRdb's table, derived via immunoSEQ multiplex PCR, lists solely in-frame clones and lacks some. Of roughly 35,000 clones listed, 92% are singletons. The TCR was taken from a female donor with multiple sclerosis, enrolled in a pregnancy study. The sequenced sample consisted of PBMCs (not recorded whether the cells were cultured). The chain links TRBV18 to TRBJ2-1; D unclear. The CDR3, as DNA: TGTGCCAGCTCACCACCGTCGCAGGAGCAGTTCTTC. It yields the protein CASSPPSQEQFF.